The source of this T cell receptor (beta chain) is a study of blood T cell repertoires in COVID-19. On the study more broadly: Acute and convalescent COVID-19 specimens originated in the United States, Italy and Spain.

Cohorts were determined from participant-reported clinical history. Details on this clone: Its ends do not fully match the called genes, so a read error is possible.

The authors' processing: Amplification with reference gene primers provided the estimates of nucleated cell counts. Assay: immunoSEQ multiplex PCR; the TCRdb copy retains only in-frame clones and omits some. V, J and clone size are those of that table, while D and trimming were read from the DNA. The sample lists about 150,000 clones; more than 80% were seen once. The sample comprised PBMCs or T cells enriched from blood (not recorded which). The receptor comes from a man aged 50-59 years who had recovered from COVID-19.

The CDR3 sequence is CASSLGSSHQPQHF. The CDR3 coding sequence is TGTGCCAGCAGCTTAGGGTCTAGCCATCAGCCCCAGCATTTT. This chain connects TRBV7-2 to TRBJ1-5, with D hard to call. Germline CDR1 and CDR2: SGHTA and FQGNSA. This CDR3 spans 14 amino acids. Together with reference TRBV7-2 and TRBJ1-5, the CDR3 gives the full variable domain: GAGVSQSPSNKVTEKGKDVELRCDPISGHTALYWYRQSLGQGLEFLIYFQGNSAPDKSGLPSDRFSAERTGGSVSTLTIQRTQQEDSAVYLCASSLGSSHQPQHFGDGTRLSIL.